This section outlines one T cell receptor (beta chain) sequence together with its context. Random-hexamer reverse transcription was applied to roughly 0.5 to 1 ug RNA. From the immunoSEQ multiplex PCR reads, TCRdb called clonotypes with MiXCR, one entry per CDR3 protein. The table lists approximately 130,000 distinct CDR3 sequences, under 95% of them singletons, with approximately 0.24% in the top ten. The data derive from a study of CD8 T cells in Susac syndrome. Per germline, CDR1 MNHEY and CDR2 SVGEGT. V lost 0 bases and J lost 4; bases outside the gene matches: 9. CDR3 length: 18 amino acids. The V and J genes are TRBV6-2 or TRBV6-3 and TRBJ2-5, with 12 bases lining up with TRBD2. This TCR came from a human donor with multiple sclerosis. The sequenced sample was CD8+ T cells from PBMCs. CDR3 coding DNA: TGTGCCAGCAGTTACTCGAGTCTAGCGGGAGGGGGGGCAGAGACCCAGTACTTC. Amino acid sequence: CASSYSSLAGGGAETQYF.